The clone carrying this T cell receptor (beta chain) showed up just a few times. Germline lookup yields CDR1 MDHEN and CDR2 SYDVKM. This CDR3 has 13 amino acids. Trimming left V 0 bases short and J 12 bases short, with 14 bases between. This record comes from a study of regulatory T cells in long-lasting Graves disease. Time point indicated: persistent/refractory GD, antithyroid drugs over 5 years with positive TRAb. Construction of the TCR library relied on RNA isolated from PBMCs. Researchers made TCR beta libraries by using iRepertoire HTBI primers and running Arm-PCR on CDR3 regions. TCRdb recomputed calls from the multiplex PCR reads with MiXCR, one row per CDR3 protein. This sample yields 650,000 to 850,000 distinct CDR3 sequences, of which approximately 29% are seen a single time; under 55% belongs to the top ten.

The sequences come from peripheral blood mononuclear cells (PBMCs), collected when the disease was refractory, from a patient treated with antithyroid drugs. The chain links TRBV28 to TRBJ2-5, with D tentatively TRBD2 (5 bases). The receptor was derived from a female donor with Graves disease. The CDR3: CASSLCLAWVEYF. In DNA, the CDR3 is TGTGCCAGCAGTTTATGCCTAGCCTGGGTCGAGTACTTC. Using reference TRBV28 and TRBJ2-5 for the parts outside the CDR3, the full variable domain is DVKVTQSSRYLVKRTGEKVFLECVQDMDHENMFWYRQDPGLGLRLIYFSYDVKMKEKGDIPEGYSVSREKKERFSLILESASTNQTSMYLCASSLCLAWVEYFGPGTRLLVL.